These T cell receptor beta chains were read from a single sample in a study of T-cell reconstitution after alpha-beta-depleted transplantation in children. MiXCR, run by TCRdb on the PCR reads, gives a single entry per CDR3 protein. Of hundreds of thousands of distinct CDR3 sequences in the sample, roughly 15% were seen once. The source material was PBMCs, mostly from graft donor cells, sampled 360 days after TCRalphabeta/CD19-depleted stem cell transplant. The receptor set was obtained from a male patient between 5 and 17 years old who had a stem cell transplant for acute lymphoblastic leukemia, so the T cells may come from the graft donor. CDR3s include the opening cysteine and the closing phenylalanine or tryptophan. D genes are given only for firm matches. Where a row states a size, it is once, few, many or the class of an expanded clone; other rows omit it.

CDR3 protein: CSARGRSREARGTGELFF; CDR3 DNA: TGCAGTGCTAGAGGCCGCTCGAGAGAGGCGCGTGGCACCGGGGAGCTGTTTTTT; D gene: .; J gene: TRBJ2-2; V gene: TRBV20-1; clone size: .
CDR3 protein: CASRRLAGVADTQYF; CDR3 DNA: TGTGCCAGCAGACGTCTAGCGGGAGTCGCAGATACGCAGTATTTT; D gene: TRBD2; J gene: TRBJ2-3; V gene: TRBV12-3/TRBV12-4; clone size: many
CDR3 protein: CASSLTRFTDTQYF; CDR3 DNA: TGTGCCAGCAGCTTAACTCGGTTCACAGATACGCAGTATTTT; D gene: .; J gene: TRBJ2-3; V gene: TRBV11-2; clone size: .
CDR3 protein: CASSPHRGWETQYF; CDR3 DNA: TGTGCCAGCAGTCCCCACAGGGGTTGGGAGACCCAGTACTTC; D gene: TRBD1; J gene: TRBJ2-5; V gene: TRBV12-3/TRBV12-4; clone size: .
CDR3 protein: CASTIRTSGTNNEQFF; CDR3 DNA: TGTGCCAGCACCATTCGGACTAGCGGGACCAACAATGAGCAGTTCTTC; D gene: TRBD2; J gene: TRBJ2-1; V gene: TRBV5-4; clone size: .
CDR3 protein: CASSEFRAYEQYF; CDR3 DNA: TGCGCCAGCAGTGAGTTTAGGGCATACGAGCAGTACTTC; D gene: .; J gene: TRBJ2-7; V gene: TRBV10-2; clone size: .
CDR3 protein: CASSVGLAGFKSSYNEQFF; CDR3 DNA: TGTGCCAGCAGCGTGGGACTAGCGGGCTTCAAGAGCTCCTACAATGAGCAGTTCTTC; D gene: TRBD2; J gene: TRBJ2-1; V gene: TRBV9; clone size: few
CDR3 protein: CASSLASGTIFYEQYF; CDR3 DNA: TGCGCCAGCAGCTTGGCCTCGGGGACTATCTTCTACGAGCAGTACTTC; D gene: TRBD2; J gene: TRBJ2-7; V gene: TRBV5-1; clone size: .
CDR3 protein: CASSSRVGGSSYNEQFF; CDR3 DNA: TGCGCCAGCAGCTCTCGGGTAGGGGGGAGCTCCTACAATGAGCAGTTCTTC; D gene: .; J gene: TRBJ2-1; V gene: TRBV5-1; clone size: .
CDR3 protein: CASSQVRSEQFF; CDR3 DNA: TGCGCCAGCAGCCAAGTAAGGAGCGAGCAGTTCTTC; D gene: .; J gene: TRBJ2-1; V gene: TRBV4-1; clone size: few
CDR3 protein: CASSKGVPSVYNEQFF; CDR3 DNA: TGTGCCAGCAGCAAGGGGGTGCCTAGCGTCTACAATGAGCAGTTCTTC; D gene: .; J gene: TRBJ2-1; V gene: TRBV7-2; clone size: few
CDR3 protein: CASSHQNTGELFF; CDR3 DNA: TGTGCCAGCAGCCACCAGAACACCGGGGAGCTGTTTTTT; D gene: .; J gene: TRBJ2-2; V gene: TRBV4-2; clone size: many
CDR3 protein: CASSPVGTGPYEQYF; CDR3 DNA: TGTGCCAGCAGCCCAGTTGGGACAGGGCCCTACGAGCAGTACTTC; D gene: TRBD1; J gene: TRBJ2-7; V gene: TRBV7-2; clone size: few
CDR3 protein: CASSAQLAAKDTQYF; CDR3 DNA: TGTGCCAGCAGCGCACAACTAGCCGCAAAAGATACGCAGTATTTT; D gene: .; J gene: TRBJ2-3; V gene: TRBV9; clone size: many
CDR3 protein: CSVEYSSTDTQYF; CDR3 DNA: TGCAGCGTTGAATATAGCAGCACAGATACGCAGTATTTT; D gene: .; J gene: TRBJ2-3; V gene: TRBV29-1; clone size: few
CDR3 protein: CANRDEAYNEQFF; CDR3 DNA: TGTGCTAACCGGGACGAGGCCTACAATGAGCAGTTCTTC; D gene: .; J gene: TRBJ2-1; V gene: TRBV2; clone size: few
CDR3 protein: CSVVSQGDEQYF; CDR3 DNA: TGCAGCGTTGTAAGTCAGGGTGACGAGCAGTACTTC; D gene: .; J gene: TRBJ2-7; V gene: TRBV29-1; clone size: few
CDR3 protein: CASSLGPDDTDTQYF; CDR3 DNA: TGTGCCAGCAGCCTCGGACCGGACGACACAGATACGCAGTATTTT; D gene: .; J gene: TRBJ2-3; V gene: TRBV12-3/TRBV12-4; clone size: .
CDR3 protein: CATSRSGLGGQPQHF; CDR3 DNA: TGTGCCACCAGCAGATCCGGGCTCGGCGGTCAGCCCCAGCATTTT; D gene: .; J gene: TRBJ1-5; V gene: TRBV15; clone size: few
CDR3 protein: CASSFRNGGVDTQYF; CDR3 DNA: TGTGCCAGCAGTTTCCGGAACGGGGGGGTGGATACGCAGTATTTT; D gene: TRBD2; J gene: TRBJ2-3; V gene: TRBV12-3/TRBV12-4; clone size: few
CDR3 protein: CSASRQGLLDEQFF; CDR3 DNA: TGCAGTGCTAGTAGGCAGGGGTTGCTAGATGAGCAGTTCTTC; D gene: .; J gene: TRBJ2-1; V gene: TRBV20-1; clone size: .
CDR3 protein: CASSPIRDEQYF; CDR3 DNA: TGTGCCAGCTCACCCATAAGAGACGAGCAGTACTTC; D gene: .; J gene: TRBJ2-7; V gene: TRBV18; clone size: .